This section outlines one T cell receptor (beta chain) sequence together with its context. The CDR3 totals 15 residues. In germline, CDR1 is SNHLY, CDR2 FYNNEI. Trimming removed 6 bases from V and 3 bases from J, with 15 bases in between. TCRdb fed the reads into MiXCR, producing one record per CDR3 protein. Counted here are roughly 150,000 distinct CDR3 sequences, about a sixth occurring once; the ten biggest clones make up over 15%. The data are from a study of T cell repertoires in cytomegalovirus infection. Source material: CD8+ T cells from PBMCs. This clonotype was sampled from a human donor in good health (CMV status not recorded). Some clones in this sample may be carry-over from other donors' samples. This rearrangement joins TRBV2 to TRBJ2-1; tentatively, D is TRBD1 (6 bases). DNA for the CDR3: TGTGCCAGCAGCCACAGGGTGCCCTTCTACAATGAGCAGTTCTTC. It is translated as CASSHRVPFYNEQFF.